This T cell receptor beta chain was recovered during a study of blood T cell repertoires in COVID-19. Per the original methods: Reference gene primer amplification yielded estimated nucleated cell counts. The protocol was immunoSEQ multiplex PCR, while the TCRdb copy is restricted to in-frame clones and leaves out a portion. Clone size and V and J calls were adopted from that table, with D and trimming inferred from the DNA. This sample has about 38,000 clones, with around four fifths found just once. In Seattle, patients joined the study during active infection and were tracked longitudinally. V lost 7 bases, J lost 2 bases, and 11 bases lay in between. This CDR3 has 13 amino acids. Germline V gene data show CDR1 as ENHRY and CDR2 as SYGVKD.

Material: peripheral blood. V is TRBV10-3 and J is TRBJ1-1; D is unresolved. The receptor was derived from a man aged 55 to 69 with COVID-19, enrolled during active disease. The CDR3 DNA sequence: TGTGCCATCAAGAGGAGTACTAACACTGAAGCTTTCTTT. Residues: CAIKRSTNTEAFF.